This T cell receptor beta chain was identified during a study of T-cell memory formation after mild COVID-19. A 5'RACE reaction primed in the constant segment made cDNA libraries of TCR alpha and TCR beta, and these carried sample barcodes and UMIs. TCRdb used MiXCR to reprocess the 5' RACE reads, holding one entry per CDR3 protein. This table holds 450,000 or so distinct CDR3 sequences, roughly 25% found once. The CDR3 runs to 14 residues. V gave up 5 bases and J gave up 2 bases; unmatched junction bases: 3. The germline CDR1 and CDR2 sequences are LGHDT and YNNKEL (reference sequence). This clonotype was counted only a few times.

Sample: PBMCs or a T cell subset sorted from them (not recorded which). This clonotype was sampled from an adult woman who had mild COVID-19 (a few samples of this study predate the infection). Cell type and time point are not known. V gene TRBV3-1 combines with J gene TRBJ1-2; 9 nucleotides line up with TRBD1. In DNA form, the CDR3 reads TGTGCCAGCAGCGGAGGACAGGGGAACTATGGCTACACCTTC. This encodes CASSGGQGNYGYTF.